Shown below are 24 T cell receptor beta chains from a single sample sequenced in a study of cytomegalovirus exposure and HLA in healthy donors. This PCR relied on a set of 60 Vbeta primers and 13 Jbeta primers. TCRdb keeps only in-frame clones here, not all; method: immunoSEQ multiplex PCR. This table has under 200,000 clones, 70% to 80% appearing once. Sequencing input: PBMCs. The receptors shown here come from a woman in her forties in good health and CMV-seronegative.

V gene TRBV10-2 combines with J gene TRBJ2-7; 8 bases agree with TRBD1. V dropped 8 bases and J dropped 0; count of bases not matched to a gene: 6. Germline CDR1 WSHSY, CDR2 SAAADI. This CDR3 spans 14 amino acids. Here the CDR3 DNA reads TGCGCCAGCTCAAGGACAGGGAGCTCCTACGAGCAGTACTTC. Amino acids: CASSRTGSSYEQYF.

This clone came up a few times. This chain joins TRBV6-5 and TRBJ2-3; D perhaps matches TRBD2 (6 bases). CDR1 and CDR2 from the germline V gene are MNHEY and SVGAGI. V gave up 7 bases and J gave up 1 base, with 9 bases separating them. This CDR3 comprises 13 residues. The CDR3 DNA reads TGTGCCAGCAAACCTAGCGGCACAGATACGCAGTATTTT. Residues: CASKPSGTDTQYF.

The rearrangement uses TRBV19 and TRBJ2-7; 7 positions agree with TRBD1. CDR1 is LNHDA, CDR2 SQIVND, per germline (reference sequence). V trimming: 6 bases; J trimming: 2 bases; junction bases outside the gene matches: 10. This CDR3 spans 15 amino acids. CDR3 nucleotides: TGTGCCAGTAGGGCGAGACAGGGCCCCACCTACGAGCAGTACTTC. Its translation: CASRARQGPTYEQYF.

In nucleotides, the CDR3 is TGCGCCAGCAGCGAGCCCAGGGGGCGCAATGAGCAGTTCTTC. Translation: CASSEPRGRNEQFF. The genes are TRBV5-1 and TRBJ2-1; 8 bases are a match to TRBD1. The trim removed 4 bases at V and 6 bases at J, leaving 6 bases unmatched. Germline CDR1 SGHRS, CDR2 YFSETQ. The CDR3 is 14 amino acids.

V usage is TRBV19 and J usage is TRBJ2-7; D may be TRBD2 (6 bases). The V end was cut by 3 bases, the J end by 0 bases, with 12 bases between. Germline assignment: CDR1 LNHDA and CDR2 SQIVND (reference sequence). The CDR3 has 15 residues. The CDR3 coding sequence is TGTGCCAGTAGTATGCAGCGGGCCAGCTCCTACGAGCAGTACTTC. Translating it yields CASSMQRASSYEQYF.

The chain is built from TRBV2 and TRBJ2-1; no clear D gene. This CDR3 is built from 11 residues. Germline V gives CDR1 SNHLY, CDR2 FYNNEI. The germline V and J ends were trimmed by 11 bases and 4 bases, with 9 bases remaining between them. The CDR3 DNA reads TGTGCCTCACAACTATACAATGAGCAGTTCTTC. It codes for CASQLYNEQFF.

The rearrangement uses TRBV5-5 and TRBJ1-1; unclear D gene. CDR3 length: 14 amino acids. Germline values: CDR1 SGHKS, CDR2 YYEKEE (reference sequence). V was trimmed by 3 bases and J by 5 bases, leaving 14 bases between them. CDR3 in amino acids: CASSYGSAGTEAFF. CDR3 in DNA: TGTGCCAGCAGCTACGGGAGCGCCGGGACTGAAGCTTTCTTT.

This chain connects TRBV9 to TRBJ2-1; TRBD2 is a possible D gene (5 bases). The germline CDR1 and CDR2 sequences are SGDLS and YYNGEE. The CDR3 is 14 amino acids. Trimming took off 2 bases at V and 6 bases at J, with 12 bases between the two ends. For the CDR3, the DNA is TGTGCCAGCAGCGTCGGTGGGAGACCCAATGAGCAGTTCTTC. Its protein product is CASSVGGRPNEQFF.

The V and J genes are TRBV11-3 and TRBJ2-5; D is unresolved. Per germline, CDR1 SGHNT and CDR2 YENEEA. Trimming shortened V by 2 bases and J by 4 bases, and 8 bases separated the two germline ends. This CDR3 contains 13 residues. CDR3 nucleotide sequence: TGTGCCAGCAGCTTACGGTCGGGAGAGACCCAGTACTTC. Translated: CASSLRSGETQYF.

This clone was recorded a few times. V and J are TRBV5-6 and TRBJ2-1; TRBD2 matches at 10 bases. V shed 2 bases and J 8 bases; nucleotides not matched to a gene: 7. The CDR3 sequence is 15 residues long. CDR1 is SGHDT, CDR2 YYEEEE, per germline. CDR3 residues: CASSLWGLASYEQFF. The CDR3 DNA reads TGTGCCAGCAGCTTATGGGGACTAGCGAGTTATGAGCAGTTCTTC.

The chain carries TRBV20-1 and TRBJ1-1; no clear D gene. This CDR3 comprises 11 residues. Germline CDR1 DFQATT, CDR2 SNEGSKA (reference sequence). The V gene lost 4 bases and the J gene lost 3 bases, with 6 bases spanning the gap. CDR3 in DNA: TGCAGTGCTAAGAGCTACACTGAAGCTTTCTTT. Amino acid sequence: CSAKSYTEAFF.

The chain recombines TRBV13 with TRBJ2-7, with D hard to call. Germline V gene lookup returns CDR1 PRHDT and CDR2 FYEKMQ (reference sequence). This CDR3 has 15 residues. Trimming pared 4 bases from V and 5 bases from J, leaving 18 bases between. The CDR3 DNA reads as TGTGCCAGCAGCTATACCCTCTCTAGAAGCCACGAGCAGTACTTC. The encoded protein is CASSYTLSRSHEQYF.

The gene calls are TRBV19 and TRBJ2-1; no firm D call. The CDR3 contains 12 residues. The V gene's germline CDR1 is LNHDA and CDR2 SQIVND (reference sequence). Trimming shortened V by 2 bases and J by 6 bases, and 5 bases separated the two germline ends. The CDR3 DNA is TGTGCCAGTAGTATACCCCGCAATGAGCAGTTCTTC. Protein product: CASSIPRNEQFF.

This rearrangement joins TRBV28 to TRBJ1-3; D gene uncertain. Germline CDR1 reads MDHEN; CDR2 reads SYDVKM. The CDR3 loop spans 16 amino acids. V lost 2 bases, J lost 0 bases, and 11 bases lay in between. The CDR3 DNA is TGTGCCAGCAGTTTACCCCTTGGGAGCTCTGGAAACACCATATATTTT. Translation gives CASSLPLGSSGNTIYF.

The gene calls are TRBV30 and TRBJ1-6, with 10 nucleotides matching TRBD1. With V trimmed by 2 bases and J by 9 bases, 7 bases remained unmatched. This CDR3 is 15 amino acids long. The germline V gene has CDR1 GTSNPN and CDR2 SVGIG (reference sequence). CDR3 sequence reads: CAWSSDGTGASPLHF. The CDR3 DNA is TGTGCCTGGAGTTCCGACGGGACAGGGGCTTCACCCCTCCACTTT.

The chain employs TRBV19 and TRBJ1-1, with TRBD1 as a possible D gene (5 bases). Trimming pared 4 bases from V and 3 bases from J, leaving 9 bases between. Germline CDR1 reads LNHDA; CDR2 reads SQIVND (reference sequence). The CDR3 contains 13 residues. The CDR3 DNA sequence: TGTGCCAGTAGTACCTGGGGGGACACTGAAGCTTTCTTT. Amino acid sequence: CASSTWGDTEAFF.

This clone was observed once. This rearrangement joins TRBV28 to TRBJ2-1; D is unresolved. This CDR3 spans 18 amino acids. Germline CDR1 reads MDHEN; CDR2 reads SYDVKM. Trimming shortened V by 2 bases and J by 0 bases, and 17 bases separated the two germline ends. Here the CDR3 reads CASSLEVRLANSYNEQFF. The CDR3 DNA follows: TGTGCCAGCAGTTTAGAAGTCCGTCTTGCGAACTCCTACAATGAGCAGTTCTTC.

The genes are TRBV2 and TRBJ2-4; 12 bases fit TRBD2. The junction had 7 bases not matched to a gene; V was cut back by 7 bases and J by 0 bases. Germline CDR1 is SNHLY and CDR2 is FYNNEI. This CDR3 has 17 amino acids. Written as DNA, the CDR3 is TGTGCCAGCATCAAAACTAGCGGGGGGATAGCCAAAAACATTCAGTACTTC. It yields the protein CASIKTSGGIAKNIQYF.

This chain uses TRBV9 with TRBJ2-7; 7 bases agree with TRBD1. CDR1 is SGDLS, CDR2 YYNGEE, per germline. V gave up 7 bases and J gave up 1 base; unmatched junction bases: 11. The CDR3 is 15 residues long. CDR3 bases: TGTGCCAGCTCACTTACAGGGGCGCGATCCTACGAGCAGTACTTC. This sequence encodes CASSLTGARSYEQYF.

The CDR3: CASSLWTGVNSGANVLTF. Here the CDR3 DNA reads TGCGCCAGCAGCCTATGGACAGGGGTGAACTCTGGGGCCAACGTCCTGACTTTC. The V call is TRBV4-1, the J call TRBJ2-6; TRBD1 matches 9 bases. CDR1 and CDR2 (germline): MGHRA, YSYEKL. V shed 4 bases, J shed 0 bases, and the junction held 7 bases outside the gene matches. The CDR3 is made up of 18 amino acids.

The chain carries TRBV30 and TRBJ1-1, with unresolved D. CDR1 GTSNPN and CDR2 SVGIG come from the germline V gene (reference sequence). Trimming removed 4 bases at V and 1 base at J, with 13 bases between. CDR3 length: 14 amino acids. DNA of the CDR3: TGTGCCTGGATTACGGGATTGTCGAACACTGAAGCTTTCTTT. Translation: CAWITGLSNTEAFF.

V gene TRBV10-1 combines with J gene TRBJ2-2; 8 bases are shared with TRBD1. The ends lost 8 bases at V and 4 bases at J; junction bases unmatched: 15. The CDR3 contains 17 residues. Germline V gene lookup returns CDR1 WNHNN and CDR2 SYGVQD (reference sequence). CDR3 nucleotide sequence: TGCGCCAGCCCGAAGACAGGGGAATGGGTTTCCACCGGGGAGCTGTTTTTT. It codes for CASPKTGEWVSTGELFF.

The chain uses TRBV11-3 and TRBJ1-1, with D maybe TRBD1 (6 bases). Deletions cut 2 bases from V and 4 bases from J, with 8 bases between. The CDR3 sequence is 13 residues long. From germline, CDR1 is SGHNT and CDR2 YENEEA. CDR3 residues: CASSLQQGTEAFF. For the CDR3, the DNA is TGTGCCAGCAGCTTACAACAGGGCACTGAAGCTTTCTTT.

DNA of the CDR3: TGTGCCAGCAGTTTGGGCCCAGATACGCAGTATTTT. It translates to CASSLGPDTQYF. V gene TRBV28 combines with J gene TRBJ2-3; no clear D. Germline loops: CDR1 MDHEN, CDR2 SYDVKM. The germline V and J ends were trimmed by 3 bases and 4 bases, with 5 bases remaining between them. The CDR3 loop spans 12 amino acids.